This T cell receptor beta chain emerged from a study of CD8+ T cells in alopecia areata. Overall study: Treated patients were dosed with oral tofacitinib, taking 5 to 10 mg twice daily. The study's findings and limits: Patients showed less clear TCR sequence sharing than mice, possibly partly because of HLA diversity. Expanded CD8+ clones among the top 100, and scalp clonality, were significantly decreased by tofacitinib.

Points on this clone: Its antigen is unknown.

RNA was extracted and reverse transcribed into cDNA as the sequencing template. Produced via immunoSEQ multiplex PCR; TCRdb's table is partial and in-frame only. The sample shows over 15,000 clones, 59% of them seen only once. Germline CDR1 reads SGHTA; CDR2 reads FQGTGA. This CDR3 comprises 15 residues. V was pared by 6 bases and J by 4 bases, with 6 bases of the junction left unmatched. The treatment was: oral pan-JAK inhibitor, 5-10 mg twice daily. Peripheral blood, together with lesional scalp punch biopsies, was collected from alopecia areata patients. This TCR derives from a human donor with alopecia areata. The sample in question was skin, obtained at week 4, from a patient treated with tofacitinib. The V gene is TRBV7-3, the J gene TRBJ2-1, with 10 bases identical to TRBD2. The CDR3 coding sequence is TGTGCCAGCAGGTCCCGGACTAGCGGATACAATGAGCAGTTCTTC. Translation: CASRSRTSGYNEQFF.